A selection of T cell receptor beta chains follows, all from one sample in a study of T cells in Graves' hyperthyroidism and ophthalmopathy. MiXCR, run by TCRdb on the multiplex PCR reads, gives a single entry per CDR3 protein. This sample has hundreds of thousands of distinct CDR3 sequences, with 15% to 20% found just once. The sequencing input was blood. The receptors were gathered from a man in his forties with Graves' ophthalmopathy. Both conserved end residues are part of each CDR3. The order of the fields is V gene, clone size, D gene, J gene, CDR3 length, CDR3 protein, CDR3 DNA. D genes are given only for firm matches. Size is omitted from some rows. Given values are once, few, many or a class for expanded clones.

TRBV7-8	many	TRBD1	TRBJ2-7	14	CASSKRQGRYEQYF	TGTGCCAGCAGCAAACGACAGGGAAGGTACGAGCAGTACTTC
TRBV27	few	.	TRBJ2-7	15	CASSSRGRPSYEQYF	TGTGCCAGCAGCTCACGGGGCCGCCCTTCCTACGAGCAGTACTTC
TRBV7-2	.	TRBD1	TRBJ2-1	15	CASSFWGTEYNEQFF	TGTGCCAGCAGCTTCTGGGGGACAGAGTACAATGAGCAGTTCTTC
TRBV6-1	.	TRBD1	TRBJ2-2	15	CASSEGTGYTGELFF	TGTGCCAGCAGTGAAGGGACAGGGTACACCGGGGAGCTGTTTTTT
TRBV5-1	many	.	TRBJ2-7	14	CASSSRQGLNEQYF	TGCGCCAGCAGCTCTCGACAGGGACTCAACGAGCAGTACTTC
TRBV10-2	.	.	TRBJ1-5	15	CASSEAGNSNQPQHF	TGCGCCAGCAGTGAGGCCGGGAACAGCAATCAGCCCCAGCATTTT
TRBV4-1	.	.	TRBJ2-7	16	CASSQGRGRGSYEQYF	TGCGCCAGCAGCCAAGGGAGGGGGAGGGGCTCCTACGAGCAGTACTTC
TRBV20-1	many	TRBD2	TRBJ2-7	13	CSARDLAGGEQYF	TGCAGTGCTAGAGACCTAGCGGGGGGTGAGCAGTACTTC
TRBV20-1	.	.	TRBJ2-7	12	CSASREYYEQYF	TGCAGTGCCTCTAGAGAGTACTACGAGCAGTACTTC
TRBV29-1	many	TRBD1	TRBJ1-2	13	CSVRPTGTYGYTF	TGCAGCGTTCGGCCGACAGGGACTTATGGCTACACCTTC
TRBV6-1	many	.	TRBJ1-1	15	CASSNLGLAETEAFF	TGTGCCAGCAGCAACCTGGGGTTAGCAGAGACTGAAGCTTTCTTT
TRBV5-1	many	.	TRBJ2-3	18	CASRPAVTSSISTDTQYF	TGCGCCAGCAGGCCTGCGGTCACTAGCTCAATTAGCACAGATACGCAGTATTTT
TRBV29-1	few	.	TRBJ1-2	11	CSVQAAIGYTF	TGCAGCGTTCAGGCAGCCATTGGGTACACCTTC
TRBV6-2/TRBV6-3	.	.	TRBJ1-5	18	CASSYPGTDVYSNQPQHF	TGTGCCAGCAGTTACCCCGGGACGGATGTTTATAGCAATCAGCCCCAGCATTTT
TRBV5-1	.	.	TRBJ2-1	16	CASSLGLATGYNEQFF	TGCGCCAGCAGCTTGGGGTTGGCCACGGGGTACAATGAGCAGTTCTTC
TRBV15	many	.	TRBJ2-1	13	CATPLLGYNEQFF	TGTGCCACCCCCCTGTTAGGGTACAATGAGCAGTTCTTC
TRBV30	.	.	TRBJ1-3	14	CAWSVGVAGSTIYF	TGTGCCTGGAGTGTTGGGGTGGCCGGAAGCACCATATATTTT
TRBV10-3	many	.	TRBJ1-1	13	CAISAERNTEAFF	TGTGCCATCAGTGCAGAGAGGAACACTGAAGCTTTCTTT
TRBV5-1	many	.	TRBJ2-3	15	CASSLANSFSDTQYF	TGCGCCAGCAGCTTGGCGAACAGCTTTTCAGATACGCAGTATTTT
TRBV9	few	.	TRBJ1-1	15	CASSVGGRLNTEAFF	TGTGCCAGCAGCGTAGGGGGCAGACTGAACACTGAAGCTTTCTTT
TRBV15	.	.	TRBJ2-2	13	CATSIFGPGELFF	TGTGCCACCAGCATCTTCGGGCCCGGGGAGCTGTTTTTT
TRBV12-3/TRBV12-4	many	TRBD2	TRBJ2-2	18	CASTPFGTSRLRDGELFF	TGTGCCAGCACCCCCTTCGGGACTAGCAGGCTCCGGGACGGGGAGCTGTTTTTT
TRBV11-2	few	TRBD2	TRBJ2-2	15	CASSSGTRNTGELFF	TGTGCCAGCAGTTCCGGGACTAGGAACACCGGGGAGCTGTTTTTT
TRBV10-3	few	TRBD2	TRBJ2-3	15	CAISKTSGRTDTQYF	TGTGCCATCAGTAAGACTAGCGGGAGAACAGATACGCAGTATTTT
TRBV5-1	few	TRBD1	TRBJ2-7	14	CASSLTGQIYEQYF	TGCGCCAGCAGCTTAACGGGACAGATCTACGAGCAGTACTTC
TRBV3-1	.	TRBD1	TRBJ1-4	15	CASSETGGTKEKLFF	TGTGCCAGTAGCGAGACAGGGGGCACGAAGGAAAAACTGTTTTTT
TRBV18	few	.	TRBJ2-5	17	CASSPQDSSRGGETQYF	TGTGCCAGCTCACCACAGGATAGTAGCAGGGGCGGAGAGACCCAGTACTTC
TRBV9	.	TRBD2	TRBJ2-3	15	CASSSTSGRADTQYF	TGTGCCAGCAGCTCGACTAGCGGGAGAGCAGATACGCAGTATTTT
TRBV10-3	few	.	TRBJ2-3	14	CAISESRSTDTQYF	TGTGCCATCAGTGAGTCTAGGAGCACAGATACGCAGTATTTT
TRBV20-1	few	TRBD2	TRBJ2-1	16	CSAQRRTSVTYNEQFF	TGCAGTGCCCAGAGGCGGACTAGCGTTACCTACAATGAGCAGTTCTTC
TRBV11-2	many	TRBD1	TRBJ1-1	15	CASSLEAGGRTEAFF	TGTGCCAGCAGCTTAGAGGCAGGGGGTCGGACTGAAGCTTTCTTT